In this sample, the clone carrying this T cell receptor (beta chain) turned up a few times. Its specificity is unknown. The record originates from a study of identical twins. General study findings and limits: Monozygotic twins shared more out-of-frame TCR alpha than recombination models predicted. Out-of-frame alpha sequences shared by twins showed excess low generation probability. Memory repertoires showed no such pattern, whereas abundant cord blood beta clonotypes carried fewer insertions.

Trimming at V came to 4 bases and at J to 4 bases, leaving 6 bases not matched to a gene. Germline V gene lookup returns CDR1 SGHNT and CDR2 YENEEA. The CDR3 runs to 14 residues. TCRdb used MiXCR to reprocess the 5' RACE reads, holding one entry per CDR3 protein. The sample comprises 750,000 to 950,000 distinct CDR3 sequences, more than 9% of which are singletons, and 1.5% to 2% rests with the top ten. This sample also belongs to another study, concerning yellow fever vaccine responses in identical twins.

The rearrangement links TRBV11-3 to TRBJ1-2; 7 bases match TRBD1. The sequenced sample consisted of PBMCs. The TCR was taken from a woman aged 18-30 years in good health. The CDR3 nucleotides read TGTGCCAGCAGCTCTGGACAGGAACTCTATGGCTACACCTTC. This encodes CASSSGQELYGYTF. The variable domain in full, with the rest retrieved from reference TRBV11-3 and TRBJ1-2, is EAGVVQSPRYKIIEKKQPVAFWCNPISGHNTLYWYLQNLGQGPELLIRYENEEAVDDSQLPKDRFSAERLKGVDSTLKIQPAELGDSAVYLCASSSGQELYGYTFGSGTRLTVV.